What follows are 27 T cell receptor beta chains derived from one specimen sequenced in a study of T-cell memory formation after mild COVID-19. TCRdb used MiXCR to reprocess the 5' RACE reads, holding one entry per CDR3 protein. The sample holds fewer than 200,000 distinct CDR3 sequences; 10% to 15% are singletons and the top ten take 2.5% to 3.5%. Sequencing was carried out using PBMCs or a T cell subset sorted from them (not recorded which). These receptors were taken from a man aged 18 to 35 who had mild COVID-19 (a few samples of this study predate the infection). Cell type and time point are not known.

The CDR3 DNA sequence: TGTGCCACCGGGACAGGCCACTACAATGAGCAGTTCTTC. This codes for CATGTGHYNEQFF. This sequence joins TRBV24-1 and TRBJ2-1; TRBD1 agrees at 8 bases. CDR1 is KGHDR, CDR2 SFDVKD, per germline. CDR3 length equals 13 residues. V shed 9 bases, J shed 3 bases, and the junction held 3 bases outside the gene matches.

This clonotype was detected ten times or more. The gene calls are TRBV7-9 and TRBJ1-5; D call uncertain. The CDR3 consists of 15 residues. The V end lost 4 bases, the J end lost 7 bases, and 17 bases lay between the germline ends. In germline, CDR1 is SEHNR, CDR2 FQNEAQ (reference sequence). The DNA for the CDR3 is TGTGCCAGCAGCTGCCCCCACGGCGATTTGCAGCCCCAGCATTTT. As protein: CASSCPHGDLQPQHF.

The chain couples TRBV2 to TRBJ2-1; D is possibly TRBD2 (5 bases). Trimming left V 7 bases short and J 0 bases short, with 13 bases between. CDR1 is SNHLY, CDR2 FYNNEI, per germline. CDR3 length equals 15 residues. The CDR3 loop is CASTPVDYSYNEQFF. CDR3 nucleotide sequence: TGTGCCAGCACCCCGGTCGACTACTCCTACAATGAGCAGTTCTTC.

This chain connects TRBV10-3 to TRBJ2-5; TRBD1 is a possible D gene (6 bases). The germline V gene has CDR1 ENHRY and CDR2 SYGVKD. V was shortened by 6 bases and J by 2 bases, with 10 bases between the two germline ends. The length of the CDR3 is 13 residues. CDR3 loop: CAIRGTPQETQYF. For the CDR3, the DNA is TGTGCCATCAGGGGGACACCTCAAGAGACCCAGTACTTC.

This clonotype was counted ten times or more. The chain is built from TRBV7-6 and TRBJ2-6; D not resolved. The CDR3 extends over 13 amino acids. Germline values: CDR1 SGHVS, CDR2 FNYEAQ. Trimming shortened V by 4 bases and J by 0 bases, and 1 base separated the two germline ends. This CDR3 is CASSYSGANVLTF. CDR3 coding DNA: TGTGCCAGCAGCTACTCTGGGGCCAACGTCCTGACTTTC.

V gene TRBV24-1 combines with J gene TRBJ2-3, with 7 bases lining up with TRBD1. The CDR3 sequence is 15 residues long. CDR1 and CDR2 (germline): KGHDR, SFDVKD. J gave up 1 base and V 7 bases, and 7 bases lay outside the gene matches. The chain's CDR3 is CATSLTGSGTDTQYF. Here the CDR3 DNA reads TGTGCCACCAGCCTGACAGGGTCGGGCACAGATACGCAGTATTTT.

Only a few counts were recorded for this clonotype. The chain employs TRBV6-9 and TRBJ1-2; 9 positions agree with TRBD1. Trimming cost V 5 bases and J 6 bases; bases outside gene matches: 7. CDR1 MNHGY and CDR2 SVAAGI come from the germline V gene. This CDR3 has 14 amino acids. The CDR3 region has the DNA TGTGCCAGCAGTCCTACAGGGGGCGCCGATGGCTACACCTTC. Amino acids: CASSPTGGADGYTF.

The rearrangement uses TRBV20-1 and TRBJ2-1; the match to TRBD2 covers 10 bases. CDR1 and CDR2 from the germline V gene are DFQATT and SNEGSKA (reference sequence). The CDR3 consists of 15 residues. The V and J ends lost 2 bases and 8 bases, in that order; junction bases with no gene match: 9. The CDR3: CSARWPSGGADEQFF. The CDR3 DNA is TGCAGTGCTAGATGGCCCAGCGGGGGGGCCGATGAGCAGTTCTTC.

This CDR3 reads CASSFGQGDYEQYV. CDR3 nucleotides: TGTGCCAGCAGCTTTGGACAGGGAGACTACGAGCAGTACGTC. This chain connects TRBV7-9 to TRBJ2-7; 8 bases fit TRBD1. The CDR3 has 14 residues. V lost 3 bases and J lost 3; bases outside the gene matches: 4. CDR1 is SEHNR and CDR2 is FQNEAQ in the germline V gene (reference sequence).

The chain couples TRBV4-2 to TRBJ2-7; 10 bases align to TRBD1. V was pared by 4 bases and J by 5 bases, with 14 bases of the junction left unmatched. Germline V gene data show CDR1 as LGHNA and CDR2 as YNFKEQ. The CDR3 consists of 17 residues. CDR3 DNA: TGTGCCAGCAGCCCGACGTTATCCGGGACAGGGGTAAACGAGCAGTACTTC. Translated, it gives CASSPTLSGTGVNEQYF.

This clonotype was seen just once. This chain links TRBV6-1 with TRBJ2-7; 8 bases fit TRBD1. Germline V gives CDR1 MNHNS, CDR2 SASEGT. CDR3 size: 14 residues. Trimming at V came to 7 bases and at J to 1 base, leaving 6 bases not matched to a gene. CDR3 sequence: CASIVRDRSYEQYF. The CDR3 DNA follows: TGTGCCAGCATCGTCCGGGACAGGTCCTACGAGCAGTACTTC.

This sequence joins TRBV15 and TRBJ1-4; TRBD1 is a possible D gene (6 bases). Germline lookup yields CDR1 LNHNV and CDR2 YYDKDF (reference sequence). V was pared by 1 base and J by 7 bases, with 13 bases between. The CDR3 runs 15 residues. For the CDR3, the DNA is TGTGCCACCAGCAGAGCGCAGGGGCTTGGTGAAAAACTGTTTTTT. Translating it yields CATSRAQGLGEKLFF.

In its sample, this clonotype was seen a few times. The chain recombines TRBV7-2 with TRBJ2-5; a possible D gene is TRBD1 (5 bases). The CDR3 consists of 15 residues. Germline V gives CDR1 SGHTA, CDR2 FQGNSA. V was cut by 1 base and J by 4 bases, with 13 bases left in between. Here the CDR3 reads CASSLVWSGIETQYF. In DNA form, the CDR3 reads TGTGCCAGCAGCTTAGTTTGGTCAGGGATAGAGACCCAGTACTTC.

This clonotype was counted ten times or more. The rearrangement joins TRBV29-1 to TRBJ2-1, with 7 bases matching TRBD1. V trimming: 6 bases; J trimming: 7 bases; junction bases outside the gene matches: 12. The CDR3 length is 14 residues. Per the germline V gene, CDR1 is SQVTM and CDR2 is ANQGSEA. CDR3 residues: CSVLQGILGNEQFF. Here the CDR3 DNA reads TGCAGCGTACTACAGGGGATCCTAGGGAATGAGCAGTTCTTC.

The chain carries TRBV11-2 and TRBJ2-1; D unclear. Trimming left V 1 base short and J 5 bases short, with 12 bases between. This CDR3 is 15 amino acids long. CDR1 is SGHAT, CDR2 FQNNGV, per germline. CDR3 DNA sequence: TGTGCCAGCAGCTTAGTTGGCAGGCTCGACAATGAGCAGTTCTTC. Translating it yields CASSLVGRLDNEQFF.

The chain is built from TRBV7-9 and TRBJ2-2; TRBD1 aligns across 8 bases. CDR3 length equals 18 residues. Trimming at V came to 5 bases and at J to 6 bases, leaving 17 bases not matched to a gene. Germline loops: CDR1 SEHNR, CDR2 FQNEAQ (reference sequence). The CDR3 nucleotides are TGTGCCAGCAGCCCCATCACGGAAAGACAGGGGTTAGCCGGGGAGCTGTTTTTT. Its protein is CASSPITERQGLAGELFF.

This clonotype was found a few times. The V gene is TRBV19, the J gene TRBJ1-2; D ambiguous. The CDR3 length is 11 residues. Germline V CDR1 and CDR2: LNHDA, SQIVND (reference sequence). V shed 3 bases and J shed 6 bases, with 5 bases lying between them. CDR3 sequence: CASSMADGYTF. The CDR3 DNA sequence: TGTGCCAGTAGTATGGCAGATGGCTACACCTTC. Full variable domain (missing parts from reference TRBV19 and TRBJ1-2): DGGITQSPKYLFRKEGQNVTLSCEQNLNHDAMYWYRQDPGQGLRLIYYSQIVNDFQKGDIAEGYSVSREKKESFPLTVTSAQKNPTAFYLCASSMADGYTFGSGTRLTVV.

This clonotype came up a few times. The chain employs TRBV4-2 and TRBJ2-3; 9 bases line up with TRBD2. The germline V gene has CDR1 LGHNA and CDR2 YNFKEQ. This CDR3 comprises 16 residues. V lost 7 bases and J lost 7; bases outside the gene matches: 15. In nucleotides, the CDR3 is TGTGCCAGCACCCCAGAAACGGCGGGGGGGCATTATACGCAGTATTTT. Amino acids: CASTPETAGGHYTQYF.

In its sample, this clonotype was seen a few times. This rearrangement joins TRBV3-1 to TRBJ2-1; TRBD2 matches at 8 bases. Germline trimming cut 6 bases from V and 12 bases from J; bases unmatched to any gene: 7. Germline V gives CDR1 LGHDT, CDR2 YNNKEL (reference sequence). The CDR3 is made up of 12 amino acids. The CDR3 coding sequence is TGTGCCAGCAGTCTAAGCGGGGGCGGGCAGTTCTTC. Its translation: CASSLSGGGQFF.

This clonotype was observed a handful of times. This chain links TRBV5-1 with TRBJ2-5; TRBD1 matches at 9 bases. The germline V gene has CDR1 SGHRS and CDR2 YFSETQ. CDR3 length equals 16 residues. The ends lost 0 bases at V and 5 bases at J; junction bases unmatched: 8. The CDR3 loop is CASSLEGTGFGETQYF. DNA of the CDR3: TGCGCCAGCAGCTTGGAAGGGACAGGGTTCGGCGAGACCCAGTACTTC.

The chain recombines TRBV7-3 with TRBJ2-3, with 8 bases identical to TRBD2. V gave up 1 base and J gave up 6 bases; unmatched junction bases: 6. CDR3 size: 15 residues. Per germline, CDR1 SGHTA and CDR2 FQGTGA. CDR3 region: CASSLKSGGVDTQYF. CDR3 DNA: TGTGCCAGCAGCTTAAAGTCGGGGGGGGTGGATACGCAGTATTTT.

V is TRBV20-1 and J is TRBJ2-3; no clear D gene. V was trimmed by 4 bases and J by 0 bases, leaving 11 bases between them. The CDR3 length is 14 residues. The germline gives CDR1 DFQATT, CDR2 SNEGSKA (reference sequence). The CDR3, as DNA: TGCAGTGCTACTTCGAGAAAGAGCACAGATACGCAGTATTTT. Amino acids: CSATSRKSTDTQYF.

The chain couples TRBV7-6 to TRBJ1-2; D gene ambiguous. The CDR3 is made up of 13 amino acids. The germline gives CDR1 SGHVS, CDR2 FNYEAQ. The V gene lost 4 bases and the J gene lost 2 bases, with 8 bases spanning the gap. Here the CDR3 DNA reads TGTGCCAGCAGCTCCATAGGGAACTATGGCTACACCTTC. This sequence encodes CASSSIGNYGYTF.

This chain uses TRBV20-1 with TRBJ1-6; tentative D call: TRBD1 (5 bases). Trimming pared 4 bases from V and 5 bases from J, leaving 12 bases between. The CDR3 is 14 amino acids. Germline loops: CDR1 DFQATT, CDR2 SNEGSKA (reference sequence). Written as DNA, the CDR3 is TGCAGTGCTAATAGGGGCGTAGATAATTCACCCCTCCACTTT. Its translation: CSANRGVDNSPLHF.

V and J are TRBV30 and TRBJ1-4; maybe TRBD1 (5 bases). This CDR3 comprises 13 residues. V lost 5 bases and J lost 0, with 7 bases in between. Germline V gene lookup returns CDR1 GTSNPN and CDR2 SVGIG (reference sequence). CDR3 coding DNA: TGTGCCTGGGCGGGGGCAACTAATGAAAAACTGTTTTTT. Protein: CAWAGATNEKLFF.

The rearrangement links TRBV10-3 to TRBJ2-1; TRBD1 agrees at 9 bases. J was trimmed by 5 bases and V by 10 bases; bases with no gene match: 6. There are 13 residues in the CDR3. CDR1 is ENHRY, CDR2 SYGVKD, per germline. CDR3 nucleotides: TGTGCCACACAGGGACAGGGAAACAATGAGCAGTTCTTC. It is translated as CATQGQGNNEQFF.

The rearrangement uses TRBV5-6 and TRBJ2-3; weak D call: TRBD2 (7 bases). The germline V and J ends were trimmed by 5 bases and 1 base, with 23 bases remaining between them. The CDR3 runs to 18 residues. Germline lookup yields CDR1 SGHDT and CDR2 YYEEEE. The CDR3 loop reads CASSPPGGGLNRTDTQYF. The DNA for the CDR3 is TGTGCCAGCAGTCCTCCGGGCGGGGGCCTTAATCGCACAGATACGCAGTATTTT. Using reference TRBV5-6 and TRBJ2-3 for the parts outside the CDR3, the full variable domain is DAGVTQSPTHLIKTRGQQVTLRCSPKSGHDTVSWYQQALGQGPQFIFQYYEEEERQRGNFPDRFSGHQFPNYSSELNVNALLLGDSALYLCASSPPGGGLNRTDTQYFGPGTRLTVL.